This T cell receptor beta chain was obtained from a study of Ad26.COV2.S vaccination and SARS-CoV-2 variants. The CDR3 runs to 15 residues. From germline, CDR1 is LGHDT and CDR2 YNNKEL (reference sequence). The germline V and J ends were trimmed by 3 bases and 4 bases, with 13 bases remaining between them. Indicated treatment: approximately 18 received Ad26.COV2.S at low or high dose, single or two shots; 5 received placebo; per-sample allocation not given. Sampling occurred on day 63 after the first vaccine or placebo injection. Clones were sequenced by immunoSEQ multiplex PCR, and TCRdb holds only the in-frame ones, with some missing. Here the sample spans some 520,000 clones, approximately 90% being singletons.

Sequencing was performed on peripheral blood, taken in a trial of Ad26.COV2.S vaccine versus placebo. The rearrangement joins TRBV3-1 (or the pseudogene TRBV3-2) to TRBJ1-3, with D possibly TRBD1 on 5 matching bases. This receptor was obtained from a person between 18 and 60 years old who received the Ad26.COV2.S COVID-19 vaccine or a placebo. The CDR3 nucleotides read TGTGCCAGCAGCCAGGGACCGACGGGGGGAAACACCATATATTTT. It yields the protein CASSQGPTGGNTIYF.